This T cell receptor (beta chain) was profiled in a study of blood T cell repertoires in COVID-19. This CDR3 comprises 15 residues. The germline V gene encodes CDR1 LGHDT and CDR2 YNNKEL (reference sequence). Trimming left V 2 bases short and J 4 bases short, with 14 bases between. Measured with immunoSEQ multiplex PCR; TCRdb has only the in-frame clones, and not every one. The sample yields some 80,000 clones, roughly 85% seen once. This receptor was taken from a woman older than 75 with active or convalescent COVID-19. This rearrangement joins TRBV3-1 (or the pseudogene TRBV3-2) to TRBJ1-1; no definite D call. The sample taken for sequencing was peripheral blood. CDR3 residues: CASSQKDGVGTEAFF. Here the CDR3 DNA reads TGTGCCAGCAGCCAAAAGGATGGAGTGGGCACTGAAGCTTTCTTT.